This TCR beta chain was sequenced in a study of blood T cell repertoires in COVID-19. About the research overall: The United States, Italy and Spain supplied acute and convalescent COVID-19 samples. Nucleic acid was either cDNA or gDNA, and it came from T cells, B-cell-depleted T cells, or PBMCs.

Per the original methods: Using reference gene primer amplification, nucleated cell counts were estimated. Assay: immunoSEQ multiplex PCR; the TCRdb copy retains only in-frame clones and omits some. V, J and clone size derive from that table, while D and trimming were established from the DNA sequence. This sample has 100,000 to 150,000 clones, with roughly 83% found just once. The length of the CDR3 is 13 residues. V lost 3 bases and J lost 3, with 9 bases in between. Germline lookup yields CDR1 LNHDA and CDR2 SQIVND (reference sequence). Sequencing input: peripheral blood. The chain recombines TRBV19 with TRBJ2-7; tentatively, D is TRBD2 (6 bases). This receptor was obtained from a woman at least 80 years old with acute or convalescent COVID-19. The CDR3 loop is CASSILGGYEQYF. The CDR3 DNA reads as TGTGCCAGTAGTATTCTCGGGGGCTACGAGCAGTACTTC.